These T cell receptor beta chains were read from a single sample in a study of T cells in Graves' hyperthyroidism and ophthalmopathy. TCRdb independently ran MiXCR on the multiplex PCR reads; one entry per CDR3 protein. The data show hundreds of thousands of distinct CDR3 sequences, with more than 30% seen just once and around 9.3% held by the top ten. Sequenced material: blood. Source of these receptors: a man in his late teens or twenties with Graves' hyperthyroidism. Each CDR3 is given without its conserved first and last residue.

j_gene	v_gene	CDR3aa
TRBJ1-3	TRBV10-3	AISESGDHSGNTIY
TRBJ1-4	TRBV15	ATSREGTGIDEKLF
TRBJ2-5	TRBV5-1	ASSPGTASQN
TRBJ1-2	TRBV20-1	SARGSRDYGYT
TRBJ1-6	TRBV9	ASSVGDISFTLH
TRBJ1-4	TRBV10-3	AISERAEPEKLF
TRBJ2-5	TRBV7-8	ASSVLGPRETQY
TRBJ1-4	TRBV5-1	ASSSPAGTGGEKLF
TRBJ1-4	TRBV20-1	SARKGKLF
TRBJ1-6	TRBV9	ATSVESLSYNSPLH
TRBJ1-4	TRBV9	ASSPGNTGGNEKLF
TRBJ2-2	TRBV2	ASLLAGNTGELF
TRBJ1-1	TRBV7-9	ASSPTGQGGVTEAF
TRBJ1-2	TRBV6-5	ASKGSRYGYT
TRBJ1-4	TRBV7-8	ASSPTATNEKLF
TRBJ2-7	TRBV2	ASSEQRGGEREQY
TRBJ1-6	TRBV20-1	SARDRWQGVSPLH
TRBJ2-5	TRBV5-6	ASSLSTGIETQY
TRBJ1-1	TRBV7-9	ASSLARRVNTEAF
TRBJ1-2	TRBV12-3/TRBV12-4	ASSRTDGYT
TRBJ2-5	TRBV19	ASTGGSGQQETQY
TRBJ1-1	TRBV6-5	ASRYGSLGEAF
TRBJ1-4	TRBV15	ATSRDRQANEKLF
TRBJ1-5	TRBV3-1	ASSHTGRPQH
TRBJ1-2	TRBV19	ASSIDQHSYGYT
TRBJ2-4	TRBV15	ATSRDGGGLAKNIQY